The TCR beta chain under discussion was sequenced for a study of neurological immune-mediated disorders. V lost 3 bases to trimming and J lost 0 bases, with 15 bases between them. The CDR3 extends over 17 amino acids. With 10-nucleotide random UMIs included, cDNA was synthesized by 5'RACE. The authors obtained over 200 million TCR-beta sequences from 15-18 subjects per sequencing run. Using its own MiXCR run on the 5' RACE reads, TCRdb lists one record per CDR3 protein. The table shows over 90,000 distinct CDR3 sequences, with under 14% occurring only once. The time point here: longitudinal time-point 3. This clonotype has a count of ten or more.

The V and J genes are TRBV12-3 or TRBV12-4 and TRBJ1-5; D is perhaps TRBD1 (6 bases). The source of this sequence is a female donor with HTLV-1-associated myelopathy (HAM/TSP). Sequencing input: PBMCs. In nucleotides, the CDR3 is TGTGCCAGCAGTTTTAAGGGGGATTGGTATAGCAATCAGCCCCAGCATTTT. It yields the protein CASSFKGDWYSNQPQHF.